This TCR beta chain is drawn from a study of T-cell memory formation after mild COVID-19. Study results and caveats: Cross-reactive memory seemingly joined, as some responding clones were found in pre-infection memory. Those CD4+ clones that contracted were mainly in CM and EM (CD8+ ones in EMRA). SARS-CoV-2 specificity of second-wave clones peaking day 37 was unconfirmed.

The germline gives CDR1 LGHNA, CDR2 YNFKEQ. V trimming: 4 bases; J trimming: 8 bases; junction bases outside the gene matches: 3. The CDR3 covers 14 residues. TCRdb fed the 5' RACE reads into MiXCR, producing one record per CDR3 protein. The table records about 450,000 distinct CDR3 sequences, 20% to 30% of them present only once. This clonotype was detected a few times. Its antigen is unknown. This sequence originates from an adult woman who had mild COVID-19 (a few samples of this study predate the infection). Cell type and time point are not known. The sample consisted of PBMCs or a T cell subset sorted from them (not recorded which). J is TRBJ2-1 and V is TRBV4-2; 12 nucleotides line up with TRBD1. The CDR3 here is CASSRGTGGDEQFF. The DNA for the CDR3 is TGTGCCAGCAGCCGCGGGACAGGGGGCGATGAGCAGTTCTTC.